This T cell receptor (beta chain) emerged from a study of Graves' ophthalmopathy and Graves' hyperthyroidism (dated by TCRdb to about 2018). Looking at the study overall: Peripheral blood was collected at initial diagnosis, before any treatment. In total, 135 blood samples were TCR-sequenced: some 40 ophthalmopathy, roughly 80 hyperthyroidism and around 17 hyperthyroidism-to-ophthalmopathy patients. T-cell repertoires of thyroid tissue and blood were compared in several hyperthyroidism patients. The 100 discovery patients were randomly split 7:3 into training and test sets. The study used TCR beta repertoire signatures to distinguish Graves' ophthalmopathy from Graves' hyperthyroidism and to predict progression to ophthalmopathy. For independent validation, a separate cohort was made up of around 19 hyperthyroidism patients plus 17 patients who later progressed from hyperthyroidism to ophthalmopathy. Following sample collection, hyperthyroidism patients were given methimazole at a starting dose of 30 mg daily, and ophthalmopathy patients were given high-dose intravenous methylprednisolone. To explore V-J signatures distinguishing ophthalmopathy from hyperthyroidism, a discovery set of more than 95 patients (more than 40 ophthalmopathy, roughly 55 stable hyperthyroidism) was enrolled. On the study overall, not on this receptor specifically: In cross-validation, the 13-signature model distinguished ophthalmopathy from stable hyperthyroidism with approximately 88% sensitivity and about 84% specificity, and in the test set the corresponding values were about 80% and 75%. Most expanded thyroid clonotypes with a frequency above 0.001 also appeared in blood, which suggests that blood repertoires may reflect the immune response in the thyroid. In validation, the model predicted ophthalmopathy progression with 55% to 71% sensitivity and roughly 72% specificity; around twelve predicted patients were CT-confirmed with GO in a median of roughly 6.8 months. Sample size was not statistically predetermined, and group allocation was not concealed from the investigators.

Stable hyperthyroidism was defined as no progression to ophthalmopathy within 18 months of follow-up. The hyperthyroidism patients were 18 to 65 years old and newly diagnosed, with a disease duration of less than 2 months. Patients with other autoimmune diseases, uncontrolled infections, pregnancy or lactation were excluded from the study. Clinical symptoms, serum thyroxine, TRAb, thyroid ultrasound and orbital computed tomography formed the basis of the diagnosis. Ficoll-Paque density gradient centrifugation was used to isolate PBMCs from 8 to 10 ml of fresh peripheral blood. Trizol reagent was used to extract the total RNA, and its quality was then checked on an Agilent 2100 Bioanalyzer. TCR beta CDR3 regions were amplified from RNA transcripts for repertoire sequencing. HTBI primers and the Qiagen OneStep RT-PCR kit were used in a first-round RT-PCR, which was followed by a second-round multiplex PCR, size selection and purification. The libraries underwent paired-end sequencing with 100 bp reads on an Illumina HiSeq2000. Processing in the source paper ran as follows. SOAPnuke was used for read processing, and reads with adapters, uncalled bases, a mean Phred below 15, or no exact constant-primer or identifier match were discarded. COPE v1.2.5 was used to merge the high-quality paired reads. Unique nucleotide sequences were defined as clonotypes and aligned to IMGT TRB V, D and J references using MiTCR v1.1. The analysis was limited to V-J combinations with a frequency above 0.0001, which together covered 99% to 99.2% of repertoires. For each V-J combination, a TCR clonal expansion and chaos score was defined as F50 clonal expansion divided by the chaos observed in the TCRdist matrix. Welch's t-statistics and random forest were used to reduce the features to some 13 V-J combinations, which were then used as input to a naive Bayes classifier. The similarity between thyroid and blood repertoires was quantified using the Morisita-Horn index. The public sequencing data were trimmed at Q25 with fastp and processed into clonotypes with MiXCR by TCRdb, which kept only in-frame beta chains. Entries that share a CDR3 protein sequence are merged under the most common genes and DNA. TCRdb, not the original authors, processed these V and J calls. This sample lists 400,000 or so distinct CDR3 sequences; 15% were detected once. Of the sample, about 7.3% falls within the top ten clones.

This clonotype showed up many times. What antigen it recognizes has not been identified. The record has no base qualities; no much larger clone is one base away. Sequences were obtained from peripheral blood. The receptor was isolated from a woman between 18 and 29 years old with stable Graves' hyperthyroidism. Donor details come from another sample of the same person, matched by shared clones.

The DNA sequence follows: TGTGCCAGCAATGGGGTTGGAGTTGAAGCTTTCTTT. Its protein product is CASNGVGVEAFF. The sequence joins TRBV25-1 to TRBJ1-1, with the identity of the D gene unclear. V and J are truncated by 7 bases and 7 bases respectively, leaving an intervening sequence of 13 bases. The CDR3 measures 12 amino acids from cysteine to phenylalanine. The sequence is cut down to CDR3 DNA, 36 bases in frame from base 1. CDR1 and CDR2 (MGHDK, SYGVNS) derive from the germline V gene.